These T cell receptor beta chains were read from a single sample in a study of blood T cell repertoires in COVID-19. The table came from immunoSEQ multiplex PCR; TCRdb's copy has only in-frame clones and leaves some out. The sample contains about 260,000 clones, around nine tenths of which appear only once. The sequencing sample was made of peripheral blood. The receptors here all came from a woman aged 60-75 years with COVID-19, enrolled during active disease. Both conserved end residues are part of each CDR3. D genes are given only for firm matches. Expanded clones get a size class; other rows say once, few or many, or leave the size out.

v_gene: TRBV28; abundance: once; j_gene: TRBJ2-5; d_gene: NA; CDR3nt: TGTGCCAGCAGTTCATACGCAGGGTTGGAGACCCAGTACTTC; CDR3aa: CASSSYAGLETQYF
v_gene: TRBV24-1; abundance: NA; j_gene: TRBJ1-5; d_gene: NA; CDR3nt: TGTGCCACCAGTGATTTCGGTCAGCCCCAGCATTTT; CDR3aa: CATSDFGQPQHF
v_gene: TRBV19; abundance: NA; j_gene: TRBJ2-2; d_gene: TRBD2; CDR3nt: TGTGCCAGTAGTATTAGCGGGATGGTGCCCGGGGAGCTGTTTTTT; CDR3aa: CASSISGMVPGELFF
v_gene: TRBV30; abundance: once; j_gene: TRBJ2-7; d_gene: NA; CDR3nt: TGTGCCTGGAGTGCCCGCTCCTGGGACAGCCGGGGGTCCTACGAGCAGTACTTC; CDR3aa: CAWSARSWDSRGSYEQYF
v_gene: TRBV9; abundance: NA; j_gene: TRBJ1-3; d_gene: NA; CDR3nt: TGTGCCAGCAGCGCGCAGGGAACCCGTGGAAACACCATATATTTT; CDR3aa: CASSAQGTRGNTIYF
v_gene: TRBV28; abundance: NA; j_gene: TRBJ2-1; d_gene: TRBD2; CDR3nt: TGTGCCAGCAGAGGACTAGCGGAAGGTCGGAATGAGCAGTTCTTC; CDR3aa: CASRGLAEGRNEQFF
v_gene: TRBV6-1; abundance: NA; j_gene: TRBJ1-4; d_gene: NA; CDR3nt: TGTGCCAGCAGTGTAAGGGAGGGGACCTACAATGAAAAACTGTTTTTT; CDR3aa: CASSVREGTYNEKLFF
v_gene: TRBV6-5; abundance: NA; j_gene: TRBJ1-5; d_gene: TRBD1; CDR3nt: TGTGCCAGCAGTTTCGGACAGGGGGGGCTTCGGCCCCAGCATTTT; CDR3aa: CASSFGQGGLRPQHF
v_gene: TRBV24-1; abundance: NA; j_gene: TRBJ1-5; d_gene: NA; CDR3nt: TGTGCCACCAGTGGGCTAGGGGTTGCGCCCCAGCATTTT; CDR3aa: CATSGLGVAPQHF
v_gene: TRBV19; abundance: NA; j_gene: TRBJ2-7; d_gene: TRBD2; CDR3nt: TGTGCCAGTGCTAGCGGGCACTCCTACGAGCAGTACTTC; CDR3aa: CASASGHSYEQYF
v_gene: TRBV6-2/TRBV6-3; abundance: NA; j_gene: TRBJ2-2; d_gene: TRBD1; CDR3nt: TGTGCCAGCAGCCGGGACAGGGCTACGTCCGGGGAGCTGTTTTTT; CDR3aa: CASSRDRATSGELFF
v_gene: TRBV7-8; abundance: NA; j_gene: TRBJ2-7; d_gene: NA; CDR3nt: TGTGCCAGCAGCTTAGGGAGTAGCGACGAGCAGTACTTC; CDR3aa: CASSLGSSDEQYF
v_gene: TRBV15; abundance: NA; j_gene: TRBJ2-1; d_gene: TRBD2; CDR3nt: TGTGCCACCAGCGGGACTAGCGGCTACAATGAGCAGTTCTTC; CDR3aa: CATSGTSGYNEQFF
v_gene: TRBV28; abundance: NA; j_gene: TRBJ2-2; d_gene: NA; CDR3nt: TGTGCCAGCAGCCAAGTGGGCCGACAGAGAACCGGGGAGCTGTTTTTT; CDR3aa: CASSQVGRQRTGELFF
v_gene: TRBV9; abundance: NA; j_gene: TRBJ2-7; d_gene: TRBD2; CDR3nt: TGTGCCAGCAGCACTGGGGGACTAGCGGGAGCCTACGAGCAGTACTTC; CDR3aa: CASSTGGLAGAYEQYF
v_gene: TRBV27; abundance: NA; j_gene: TRBJ1-1; d_gene: TRBD1; CDR3nt: TGTGCCAGCAGTCCACGAGGGACAGGGTATGGTGAAGCTTTCTTT; CDR3aa: CASSPRGTGYGEAFF
v_gene: TRBV25-1; abundance: NA; j_gene: TRBJ2-1; d_gene: NA; CDR3nt: TGTGCCAGCAGCCACCCGAGCTCCTACAATGAGCAGTTCTTC; CDR3aa: CASSHPSSYNEQFF
v_gene: TRBV28; abundance: once; j_gene: TRBJ1-5; d_gene: NA; CDR3nt: TGTGCCAGCAGAAAACAGGCCTCGGATCGGCTGAATCAGCCCCAGCATTTT; CDR3aa: CASRKQASDRLNQPQHF
v_gene: TRBV3-1/TRBV3-2; abundance: NA; j_gene: TRBJ1-2; d_gene: TRBD1; CDR3nt: TGTGCCAGCAGCCAAGCCCCGACAGGGTCTGGCTACACCTTC; CDR3aa: CASSQAPTGSGYTF
v_gene: TRBV9; abundance: NA; j_gene: TRBJ1-4; d_gene: TRBD1; CDR3nt: TGTGCCAGCAGCGTAGCTGGGACAGACAGGGGGACCGAAAAACTGTTTTTT; CDR3aa: CASSVAGTDRGTEKLFF
v_gene: TRBV30; abundance: NA; j_gene: TRBJ1-5; d_gene: TRBD1; CDR3nt: TGTGCCTGGAGTGTAAGGGGGCGAGGGGGTAGCAATCAGCCCCAGCATTTT; CDR3aa: CAWSVRGRGGSNQPQHF
v_gene: TRBV28; abundance: once; j_gene: TRBJ1-5; d_gene: NA; CDR3nt: TGTGCCAGCAGTTTATACCCAGGGGATAGCAATCAGCCCCAGCATTTT; CDR3aa: CASSLYPGDSNQPQHF
v_gene: TRBV25-1; abundance: NA; j_gene: TRBJ2-3; d_gene: NA; CDR3nt: TGTGCCAGCAGTGAATTGGCAGGACTCACAGATACGCAGTATTTT; CDR3aa: CASSELAGLTDTQYF
v_gene: TRBV3-1/TRBV3-2; abundance: NA; j_gene: TRBJ2-2; d_gene: TRBD1; CDR3nt: TGTGCCAGCAGCATGAGGACAGGGGCCGACACCGGGGAGCTGTTTTTT; CDR3aa: CASSMRTGADTGELFF
v_gene: TRBV14; abundance: NA; j_gene: TRBJ2-2; d_gene: TRBD1; CDR3nt: TGTGCCAGCAGCCAAGAGTACAGGGGATTTGGGTCGAACACCGGGGAGCTGTTTTTT; CDR3aa: CASSQEYRGFGSNTGELFF
v_gene: TRBV28; abundance: NA; j_gene: TRBJ1-6; d_gene: TRBD1; CDR3nt: TGTGCCAGCAGTTTATCATCAGGGGGCACTTCACCCCTCCACTTT; CDR3aa: CASSLSSGGTSPLHF
v_gene: TRBV11-1; abundance: few; j_gene: TRBJ2-3; d_gene: TRBD2; CDR3nt: TGTGCCAGCAGCTCGACTAGCGGGAAAACAGATACGCAGTATTTT; CDR3aa: CASSSTSGKTDTQYF
v_gene: TRBV27; abundance: NA; j_gene: TRBJ1-1; d_gene: NA; CDR3nt: TGTGCCACCATTCTTTGGGGGCCAGGGCTGAACACTGAAGCTTTCTTT; CDR3aa: CATILWGPGLNTEAFF
v_gene: TRBV6-2/TRBV6-3; abundance: NA; j_gene: TRBJ1-5; d_gene: TRBD1; CDR3nt: TGTGCCAGCAGTTACTGGGGACAGACCCTTAATCAGCCCCAGCATTTT; CDR3aa: CASSYWGQTLNQPQHF
v_gene: TRBV4-3; abundance: NA; j_gene: TRBJ2-1; d_gene: TRBD1; CDR3nt: TGCGCCAGCAGTCGGGCTCCCGGGACAGGGGGCAATGAGCAGTTCTTC; CDR3aa: CASSRAPGTGGNEQFF
v_gene: TRBV6-6; abundance: NA; j_gene: TRBJ1-1; d_gene: NA; CDR3nt: TGTGCCAGCAAACCCGTTTCGGGGGGCGGGAACACTGAAGCTTTCTTT; CDR3aa: CASKPVSGGGNTEAFF
v_gene: TRBV20-1; abundance: NA; j_gene: TRBJ2-7; d_gene: NA; CDR3nt: TGCAGTGCTAGTGGGCAGACCTACGAGCAGTACTTC; CDR3aa: CSASGQTYEQYF
v_gene: TRBV7-2; abundance: NA; j_gene: TRBJ1-6; d_gene: NA; CDR3nt: TGTGCCAGCAGCTTAGTGACAGCTAATTCACCCCTCCACTTT; CDR3aa: CASSLVTANSPLHF
v_gene: TRBV9; abundance: NA; j_gene: TRBJ2-6; d_gene: TRBD2; CDR3nt: TGTGCCAGCAGCGTTCTAGCGGGATTCTCTGGGGCCAACGTCCTGACTTTC; CDR3aa: CASSVLAGFSGANVLTF
v_gene: TRBV28; abundance: NA; j_gene: TRBJ2-1; d_gene: NA; CDR3nt: TGTGCCAGCATATTAGGGGGAGAATCCTACAATGAGCAGTTCTTC; CDR3aa: CASILGGESYNEQFF
v_gene: TRBV30; abundance: NA; j_gene: TRBJ1-5; d_gene: TRBD1; CDR3nt: TGTGCCTGGAGCATTGGACAGGGGCGACAGCCCCAGCATTTT; CDR3aa: CAWSIGQGRQPQHF
v_gene: TRBV19; abundance: NA; j_gene: TRBJ1-2; d_gene: TRBD1; CDR3nt: TGTGCCAGTAGTTTCCGGGACAGCGGCCCCTATGGCTACACCTTC; CDR3aa: CASSFRDSGPYGYTF
v_gene: TRBV19; abundance: once; j_gene: TRBJ2-7; d_gene: TRBD2; CDR3nt: TGTGCCAGTAGTATAGCGGCTCTGGGCGGGAGTAATGTTTACGAGCAGTACTTC; CDR3aa: CASSIAALGGSNVYEQYF
v_gene: TRBV7-8; abundance: NA; j_gene: TRBJ2-3; d_gene: TRBD2; CDR3nt: TGTGCCAGCAGCTTAGAGTTGCTAGCGGGCACAGATACGCAGTATTTT; CDR3aa: CASSLELLAGTDTQYF
v_gene: TRBV9; abundance: NA; j_gene: TRBJ2-2; d_gene: NA; CDR3nt: TGTGCCAGCAGCGTCTCGGCCGGGGAGCTGTTTTTT; CDR3aa: CASSVSAGELFF
v_gene: TRBV19; abundance: NA; j_gene: TRBJ2-1; d_gene: NA; CDR3nt: TGTGCCAGTAGCCAGGACCTAGCCCGATTTTACAATGAGCAGTTCTTC; CDR3aa: CASSQDLARFYNEQFF
v_gene: TRBV5-6; abundance: NA; j_gene: TRBJ2-6; d_gene: TRBD1; CDR3nt: TGTGCCAGCAGCTCAGAGACAGGGGTCTCTGGGGCCAACGTCCTGACTTTC; CDR3aa: CASSSETGVSGANVLTF
v_gene: TRBV27; abundance: once; j_gene: TRBJ2-7; d_gene: TRBD2; CDR3nt: TGTGCCAGCAGCCAGCGCGGGACTAGCGACAACGAGCAGTACTTC; CDR3aa: CASSQRGTSDNEQYF
v_gene: TRBV5-6; abundance: once; j_gene: TRBJ2-2; d_gene: NA; CDR3nt: TGTGCCAGCAGCTTACAACAGGGTACCGGGGAGCTGTTTTTT; CDR3aa: CASSLQQGTGELFF
v_gene: TRBV6-5; abundance: NA; j_gene: TRBJ2-3; d_gene: NA; CDR3nt: TGTGCCAGCGAGCCCGGGAGAGTCACAGATACGCAGTATTTT; CDR3aa: CASEPGRVTDTQYF
v_gene: TRBV7-9; abundance: NA; j_gene: TRBJ2-5; d_gene: NA; CDR3nt: TGTGCCAGCAGCTTGGGGACTTTCCAAGAGACCCAGTACTTC; CDR3aa: CASSLGTFQETQYF
v_gene: TRBV9; abundance: NA; j_gene: TRBJ2-2; d_gene: NA; CDR3nt: TGTGCCAGCAGCGACAGGCCCGGTGCCGGGGAGCTGTTTTTT; CDR3aa: CASSDRPGAGELFF
v_gene: TRBV13; abundance: NA; j_gene: TRBJ2-2; d_gene: TRBD2; CDR3nt: TGTGCCAGCAGCTCCAGGACTAGCGGGAACACCGGGGAGCTGTTTTTT; CDR3aa: CASSSRTSGNTGELFF
v_gene: TRBV7-9; abundance: NA; j_gene: TRBJ2-1; d_gene: NA; CDR3nt: TGTGCCAGCACCCTGTCCTACAATGAGCAGTTCTTC; CDR3aa: CASTLSYNEQFF
v_gene: TRBV7-7; abundance: NA; j_gene: TRBJ2-1; d_gene: TRBD2; CDR3nt: TGTGCCAGCAGCGGCAGACTAGCGGCGTTGAATGAGCAGTTCTTC; CDR3aa: CASSGRLAALNEQFF
v_gene: TRBV9; abundance: NA; j_gene: TRBJ2-3; d_gene: NA; CDR3nt: TGTGCCAGCAGCGTAGTGGAGCGCCCCACAGATACGCAGTATTTT; CDR3aa: CASSVVERPTDTQYF
v_gene: TRBV7-2; abundance: NA; j_gene: TRBJ2-1; d_gene: TRBD2; CDR3nt: TGTGCCAGCAGCACCAGACTAGCGGGAGCTAGGGATGAGCAGTTCTTC; CDR3aa: CASSTRLAGARDEQFF
v_gene: TRBV3-1/TRBV3-2; abundance: NA; j_gene: TRBJ2-7; d_gene: TRBD2; CDR3nt: TGTGCCAGCAGCCAGGCAGGGACTAGCGGGAGCGGGTACGAGCAGTACTTC; CDR3aa: CASSQAGTSGSGYEQYF
v_gene: TRBV5-1; abundance: NA; j_gene: TRBJ2-3; d_gene: NA; CDR3nt: TGCGCCAGCAGCTTGGCCCTAGGAGAGGCGGATACGCAGTATTTT; CDR3aa: CASSLALGEADTQYF